The next 32 T cell receptor beta chains were all read from a single sample in a study of cytomegalovirus exposure and HLA in healthy donors. PCR primers comprised 60 Vbeta and 13 Jbeta primers. Sequencing used immunoSEQ multiplex PCR; TCRdb keeps in-frame clones, though not all of them. The sample comprises around 100,000 clones, approximately 79% of which are singletons, and approximately 3.7% rests with the top ten. The sequenced material came from PBMCs. The source is a man in his fifties or sixties in good health and CMV-seropositive.

The chain combines TRBV11-2 with TRBJ2-1, with TRBD1 matching 8 bases. Looked up from germline, CDR1 is SGHAT and CDR2 is FQNNGV. This CDR3 comprises 17 residues. Trimming took 2 bases from V and 5 from J; bases not matched to a gene: 11. The CDR3 DNA is TGTGCCAGCAGCTTAAACCTTCCCCAGGGGGCGGACAATGAGCAGTTCTTC. This encodes CASSLNLPQGADNEQFF.

This rearrangement joins TRBV19 to TRBJ2-3, with TRBD1 identical over 8 bases. Germline values: CDR1 LNHDA, CDR2 SQIVND (reference sequence). The CDR3 has 18 residues. The V and J ends lost 2 bases and 1 base, in that order; junction bases with no gene match: 11. CDR3 loop: CASSISTQGGFRTDTQYF. CDR3 bases: TGTGCCAGTAGTATATCTACACAGGGGGGATTTCGCACAGATACGCAGTATTTT.

This sequence joins TRBV28 and TRBJ2-1; 13 bases fit TRBD2. The CDR3 is 18 amino acids. Germline assignment: CDR1 MDHEN and CDR2 SYDVKM. J lost 4 bases, V lost 6 bases, and 12 bases had no gene match. DNA for the CDR3: TGTGCCAGCAGCACCTCCCACCTGGGACTAGCGGGGTACAATGAGCAGTTCTTC. Protein sequence: CASSTSHLGLAGYNEQFF.

This sequence joins TRBV10-3 and TRBJ2-7, with D tentatively TRBD1 (6 bases). Trimming shortened V by 2 bases and J by 12 bases, and 17 bases separated the two germline ends. Germline assignment: CDR1 ENHRY and CDR2 SYGVKD. The CDR3 length is 13 residues. CDR3 bases: TGTGCCATCAGTGAGCGTTTAACAGGGTGGCCGTACTTC. Its protein product is CAISERLTGWPYF.

The V call is TRBV4-1, the J call TRBJ1-1; weak D call: TRBD1 (6 bases). Germline CDR1 MGHRA, CDR2 YSYEKL. Trimming took off 4 bases at V and 1 base at J, with 13 bases between the two ends. CDR3 size: 15 residues. The CDR3 bases are TGCGCCAGCAGCCCCCAGGGGCAGTGGAACACTGAAGCTTTCTTT. Residues: CASSPQGQWNTEAFF.

The chain carries TRBV6-1 and TRBJ2-7; maybe TRBD1 (6 bases). The CDR3 loop spans 13 amino acids. V lost 10 bases to trimming and J lost 1 base, with 14 bases between them. CDR1 is MNHNS and CDR2 is SASEGT in the germline V gene. The CDR3 protein is CAILDSYSYEQYF. The CDR3 DNA reads TGTGCCATACTGGACAGCTATTCCTACGAGCAGTACTTC.

The chain carries TRBV6-1 and TRBJ2-7; TRBD1 agrees at 9 bases. J gave up 2 bases and V 4 bases, and 12 bases lay outside the gene matches. This CDR3 is built from 17 residues. The germline CDR1 and CDR2 sequences are MNHNS and SASEGT. CDR3 sequence: CASSGGTGPDQTYEQYF. For the CDR3, the DNA is TGTGCCAGCAGTGGGGGGACAGGGCCCGACCAAACCTACGAGCAGTACTTC.

This chain joins TRBV6-1 and TRBJ1-6, with D tentatively TRBD1 (5 bases). This CDR3 has 15 amino acids. Trimming took off 0 bases at V and 10 bases at J, with 13 bases between the two ends. Germline CDR1 and CDR2: MNHNS and SASEGT. Here the CDR3 DNA reads TGTGCCAGCAGTGAAGCTTGGGGCTCTGGGTCACCCCTCCACTTT. The encoded protein is CASSEAWGSGSPLHF.

The V and J genes are TRBV2 and TRBJ2-3, with 12 positions matching TRBD2. Germline assignment: CDR1 SNHLY and CDR2 FYNNEI. V trimming: 6 bases; J trimming: 6 bases; junction bases outside the gene matches: 7. The CDR3 is 15 residues long. This CDR3 reads CASRELAGGPDTQYF. The CDR3 DNA follows: TGTGCCAGCAGGGAACTAGCGGGAGGCCCCGATACGCAGTATTTT.

CDR3 bases: TGTGCCAGCAGCGTAGTAGCGAGGGCAGCAGATACGCAGTATTTT. It translates to CASSVVARAADTQYF. This chain links TRBV9 with TRBJ2-3, with D perhaps TRBD2 (5 bases). V lost 0 bases and J 4 bases, leaving 12 bases between the germline ends. This CDR3 has 15 residues. Germline V gives CDR1 SGDLS, CDR2 YYNGEE.

This clone occurred a few times. The CDR3 nucleotides are TGTGCCATCAGTGAACCCCAGGGTGAGCAGTTCTTC. Translated: CAISEPQGEQFF. The chain couples TRBV10-3 to TRBJ2-1; possible D gene TRBD1, 5 bases. The V end lost 3 bases, the J end lost 9 bases, and 9 bases lay between the germline ends. This CDR3 spans 12 amino acids. CDR1 is ENHRY and CDR2 is SYGVKD in the germline V gene.

This chain joins TRBV6-5 and TRBJ2-5, with D perhaps TRBD1 (6 bases). The germline V gene encodes CDR1 MNHEY and CDR2 SVGAGI. Trimming took off 4 bases at V and 13 bases at J, with 13 bases between the two ends. The CDR3 is made up of 11 amino acids. This CDR3 is CASSSPGAMYF. CDR3 in DNA: TGTGCCAGCAGTTCGCCAGGGGCTATGTACTTC.

V and J are TRBV19 and TRBJ1-5; D unclear. The CDR3 is 17 amino acids. Germline loops: CDR1 LNHDA, CDR2 SQIVND (reference sequence). Trimming stripped 0 bases from V and 4 bases from J, with 16 bases between. The CDR3 sequence is CASSIEVKWVRNQPQHF. The CDR3 DNA sequence: TGTGCCAGTAGTATAGAGGTTAAGTGGGTGAGGAATCAGCCCCAGCATTTT. Complete variable domain (other parts from reference TRBV19 and TRBJ1-5): DGGITQSPKYLFRKEGQNVTLSCEQNLNHDAMYWYRQDPGQGLRLIYYSQIVNDFQKGDIAEGYSVSREKKESFPLTVTSAQKNPTAFYLCASSIEVKWVRNQPQHFGDGTRLSIL.

As DNA, the CDR3 is TGTGCCAGCATCTTCTCGGGAGGACGGGAGACCCAGTACTTC. Amino acid sequence: CASIFSGGRETQYF. This chain links TRBV28 with TRBJ2-5, with TRBD2 matching 7 bases. The ends lost 7 bases at V and 5 bases at J; junction bases unmatched: 10. The CDR3 consists of 14 residues. The V gene's germline CDR1 is MDHEN and CDR2 SYDVKM.

This chain connects TRBV6-1 to TRBJ1-4; 7 nucleotides line up with TRBD1. Losses at the gene ends were 3 bases for V and 0 bases for J; bases not matched to a gene: 10. There are 18 residues in the CDR3. Germline V gene lookup returns CDR1 MNHNS and CDR2 SASEGT. The CDR3, as DNA: TGTGCCAGCAGTGATAAGGCCACAGGGGCTGCAACTAATGAAAAACTGTTTTTT. It encodes CASSDKATGAATNEKLFF.

This chain uses TRBV29-1 with TRBJ2-1; TRBD2 matches at 11 bases. CDR1 and CDR2 from the germline V gene are SQVTM and ANQGSEA. The V segment lost 6 bases and the J segment 9 bases; nucleotides outside the gene matches: 7. The CDR3 runs to 13 residues. DNA for the CDR3: TGCAGCGTAACTAGCGGGAGCGTGACTGAGCAGTTCTTC. Protein sequence: CSVTSGSVTEQFF.

The V and J genes are TRBV7-9 and TRBJ2-7; tentative D call: TRBD2 (6 bases). The germline gives CDR1 SEHNR, CDR2 FQNEAQ (reference sequence). With 5 bases removed from V and 5 bases from J, the gap between germline ends came to 10 bases. This CDR3 region has 12 residues. CDR3 nucleotides: TGTGCCAGCAGCCGCGGGGAGAACGAGCAGTACTTC. It codes for CASSRGENEQYF.

V usage is TRBV14 and J usage is TRBJ2-3; 13 nucleotides align to TRBD2. The J segment lost 8 bases and the V segment lost 6 bases, leaving 11 bases of the junction unmatched. Germline lookup yields CDR1 SGHDN and CDR2 FVKESK. The CDR3 consists of 16 residues. In nucleotides, the CDR3 is TGTGCCAGCAGGGATGGACTAGCGGGAGACCTCGGTACGCAGTATTTT. Encoded protein: CASRDGLAGDLGTQYF. The whole variable domain, remainder taken from reference TRBV14 and TRBJ2-3, is EAGVTQFPSHSVIEKGQTVTLRCDPISGHDNLYWYRRVMGKEIKFLLHFVKESKQDESGMPNNRFLAERTGGTYSTLKVQPAELEDSGVYFCASRDGLAGDLGTQYFGPGTRLTVL.

The rearrangement links TRBV5-6 to TRBJ2-1, with D maybe TRBD1 (6 bases). The CDR3 totals 15 residues. CDR1 and CDR2 (germline): SGHDT, YYEEEE. V was trimmed by 6 bases and J by 1 base, leaving 14 bases between them. The CDR3 spells CASIGQKGSYNEQFF. The CDR3 DNA follows: TGTGCCAGCATCGGACAGAAGGGGTCCTACAATGAGCAGTTCTTC. The variable domain in full, with the rest retrieved from reference TRBV5-6 and TRBJ2-1, is DAGVTQSPTHLIKTRGQQVTLRCSPKSGHDTVSWYQQALGQGPQFIFQYYEEEERQRGNFPDRFSGHQFPNYSSELNVNALLLGDSALYLCASIGQKGSYNEQFFGPGTRLTVL.

The V call is TRBV7-9, the J call TRBJ1-1; D is unresolved. CDR3 length: 15 residues. Germline V gene data show CDR1 as SEHNR and CDR2 as FQNEAQ (reference sequence). V dropped 5 bases and J dropped 1 base, with 14 bases sitting between them. As DNA, the CDR3 is TGTGCCAGCAGCCCCCAGCCGGGATCGAACACTGAAGCTTTCTTT. Its translation: CASSPQPGSNTEAFF.

This clone has only a few counts. V is TRBV19 and J is TRBJ2-3; the match to TRBD1 covers 9 bases. The ends lost 9 bases at V and 0 bases at J; junction bases unmatched: 10. In germline, CDR1 is LNHDA, CDR2 SQIVND (reference sequence). The CDR3 runs to 16 residues. This CDR3 is CASTGGSGSSTDTQYF. In DNA form, the CDR3 reads TGTGCCAGCACAGGGGGCTCTGGGTCAAGCACAGATACGCAGTATTTT.

This rearrangement joins TRBV15 to TRBJ2-1, with 8 nucleotides matching TRBD1. V shed 0 bases, J shed 7 bases, and the junction held 5 bases outside the gene matches. From germline, CDR1 is LNHNV and CDR2 YYDKDF (reference sequence). The CDR3 is made up of 15 amino acids. DNA for the CDR3: TGTGCCACCAGCAGAGATAACACAGGGGGTAATGAGCAGTTCTTC. This translates into CATSRDNTGGNEQFF.

This clone was picked up a small number of times. This chain connects TRBV6-5 to TRBJ2-3; D perhaps matches TRBD2 (5 bases). This CDR3 is 15 amino acids long. The V end lost 6 bases, the J end lost 0 bases, and 13 bases lay between the germline ends. Germline V gene sequence: CDR1 MNHEY, CDR2 SVGAGI. The CDR3 coding sequence is TGTGCCAGCAGGTTAAGCGGAGCTAGCACAGATACGCAGTATTTT. This encodes CASRLSGASTDTQYF.

This chain joins TRBV7-2 and TRBJ2-2; TRBD2 agrees at 8 bases. With 5 bases clipped from V and 7 bases from J, the junction kept 6 bases outside the gene matches. CDR3 length equals 14 residues. From germline, CDR1 is SGHTA and CDR2 FQGNSA. The CDR3 coding sequence is TGTGCCAGCAGCCGTAGCGGGATCGGCGGGGAGCTGTTTTTT. Translated, it gives CASSRSGIGGELFF.

The V and J genes are TRBV9 and TRBJ1-1; 11 nucleotides match TRBD1. CDR1 and CDR2 from the germline V gene are SGDLS and YYNGEE. The length of the CDR3 is 15 residues. With 1 base clipped from V and 4 bases from J, the junction kept 3 bases outside the gene matches. The CDR3 spells CASSVTGTGGTEAFF. The CDR3 bases are TGTGCCAGCAGCGTAACCGGGACAGGGGGCACTGAAGCTTTCTTT.

CDR3: CASRKDRGTYEQYF. The CDR3, as DNA: TGTGCCAGCAGAAAGGACAGGGGTACCTACGAGCAGTACTTC. This sequence joins TRBV6-6 and TRBJ2-7; 9 bases align to TRBD1. J gave up 2 bases and V 6 bases, and 5 bases lay outside the gene matches. CDR1 is MNHNY and CDR2 is SVGAGI in the germline V gene (reference sequence). This CDR3 contains 14 residues.

The chain combines TRBV7-9 with TRBJ2-1, with a possible D match to TRBD2 (5 bases). The CDR3 has 15 amino acids. The V end lost 1 base, the J end lost 8 bases, and 15 bases lay between the germline ends. Per germline, CDR1 SEHNR and CDR2 FQNEAQ (reference sequence). The CDR3 DNA sequence: TGTGCCAGCAGCTTAGTATGGGCAGCGGAGGATGAGCAGTTCTTC. It specifies CASSLVWAAEDEQFF.

The gene calls are TRBV7-2 and TRBJ2-1; D unclear. Trimming shortened V by 1 base and J by 9 bases, and 7 bases separated the two germline ends. This CDR3 comprises 12 residues. Per the germline V gene, CDR1 is SGHTA and CDR2 is FQGNSA. CDR3 coding DNA: TGTGCCAGCAGCTTAGACTTAACTGAGCAGTTCTTC. This encodes CASSLDLTEQFF.

The chain has TRBV7-2 and TRBJ2-5; TRBD2 matches at 8 bases. CDR1 is SGHTA and CDR2 is FQGNSA in the germline V gene. CDR3 length: 15 residues. V lost 7 bases, J lost 5 bases, and 12 bases stayed unmatched. CDR3 sequence reads: CASTGRGSGLETQYF. For the CDR3, the DNA is TGTGCCAGCACCGGGAGGGGGAGCGGTTTGGAGACCCAGTACTTC.

This rearrangement joins TRBV29-1 to TRBJ2-1; TRBD2 agrees at 9 bases. The V segment lost 0 bases and the J segment 7 bases; nucleotides outside the gene matches: 7. The CDR3 totals 15 residues. CDR1 and CDR2 from the germline V gene are SQVTM and ANQGSEA. The DNA for the CDR3 is TGCAGCGTTGAAGATTCTAGCGGGATAAGGAATGAGCAGTTCTTC. It encodes CSVEDSSGIRNEQFF.

The chain combines TRBV6-6 with TRBJ2-5; 10 bases line up with TRBD2. The CDR3 is made up of 15 amino acids. From germline, CDR1 is MNHNY and CDR2 SVGAGI (reference sequence). After removal of 2 bases from V and 5 bases from J, the junction contained 5 bases not matched to a gene. Here the CDR3 DNA reads TGTGCCAGCAGTTACGGGACTAGCGTGAGGGAGACCCAGTACTTC. Residues: CASSYGTSVRETQYF.

CDR3 DNA sequence: TGCAGCGTTGCAAGCGTTCTTGGGGATACGCAGTATTTT. It translates to CSVASVLGDTQYF. V is TRBV29-1 and J is TRBJ2-3; D is unresolved. Between the trimmed V and J ends, which lost 4 bases and 6 bases, there was a span of 14 bases. The germline V gene encodes CDR1 SQVTM and CDR2 ANQGSEA. The CDR3 has 13 residues.